The next 30 T cell receptor beta chains were all read from a single sample in a study of blood T cell repertoires in COVID-19. Method: immunoSEQ multiplex PCR; TCRdb's copy keeps in-frame clones and lacks some. The sample comprises approximately 300,000 clones, roughly 88% of which are singletons, and under 5% rests with the top ten. Sample: peripheral blood. Receptors originate from a woman aged 45-65 years with active or convalescent COVID-19.

The gene calls are TRBV7-3 and TRBJ2-7, with 8 bases fitting TRBD1. Looked up from germline, CDR1 is SGHTA and CDR2 is FQGTGA. The CDR3 runs to 15 residues. The J segment lost 4 bases and the V segment lost 5 bases, leaving 10 bases of the junction unmatched. CDR3 loop: CASSPETGGRYEQYF. Written as DNA, the CDR3 is TGTGCCAGCAGCCCGGAAACAGGGGGGAGGTACGAGCAGTACTTC.

This sequence joins TRBV9 and TRBJ1-1; TRBD1 aligns across 8 bases. V was clipped by 7 bases and J by 3 bases; unmatched bases: 11. Germline V gene data show CDR1 as SGDLS and CDR2 as YYNGEE. The CDR3 contains 15 residues. CDR3 in amino acids: CASSRTGFVDTEAFF. Written as DNA, the CDR3 is TGTGCCAGCTCCCGGACAGGGTTTGTGGACACTGAAGCTTTCTTT.

The chain joins TRBV19 to TRBJ1-5, with 9 bases aligning to TRBD1. The CDR3 runs 14 residues. Germline CDR1 and CDR2: LNHDA and SQIVND (reference sequence). Trimming at V came to 6 bases and at J to 5 bases, leaving 5 bases not matched to a gene. CDR3 in DNA: TGTGCCAGTAGACTGGGACAGGGCTATCAGCCCCAGCATTTT. The encoded protein is CASRLGQGYQPQHF.

V and J are TRBV6-6 and TRBJ2-2; D unresolved. Germline V gene lookup returns CDR1 MNHNY and CDR2 SVGAGI (reference sequence). Trimming left V 2 bases short and J 3 bases short, with 10 bases between. The CDR3 length is 15 residues. The CDR3 bases are TGTGCCAGCAGTTACCTCCGACTTGACACCGGGGAGCTGTTTTTT. It is translated as CASSYLRLDTGELFF.

This chain connects TRBV28 to TRBJ1-6; the match to TRBD1 covers 9 bases. Germline CDR1 and CDR2: MDHEN and SYDVKM. This CDR3 region has 15 residues. The trim removed 5 bases at V and 9 bases at J, leaving 8 bases unmatched. The CDR3 is CASSTYGTGPSPLHF. The DNA for the CDR3 is TGTGCCAGCAGTACCTACGGGACAGGGCCTTCACCCCTCCACTTT.

Here the CDR3 reads CASSQEAFLEPQHF. The CDR3 coding sequence is TGTGCCAGCAGCCAAGAAGCGTTTTTAGAGCCCCAGCATTTT. This chain links TRBV4-2 with TRBJ1-5; D is unclear. Germline lookup yields CDR1 LGHNA and CDR2 YNFKEQ. The CDR3 is 14 amino acids. Trimming took 0 bases from V and 8 from J, leaving 11 bases between them.

This chain joins TRBV2 and TRBJ1-2, with a tentative D call TRBD1 (6 bases). CDR1 and CDR2 from the germline V gene are SNHLY and FYNNEI. The CDR3 contains 13 residues. Trimming left V 3 bases short and J 7 bases short, with 12 bases between. The CDR3 DNA sequence: TGTGCCAGCAGTGACGGACAGTCCACTGGCTACACCTTC. It encodes CASSDGQSTGYTF.

The J gene is TRBJ2-1, the V gene TRBV29-1; D is ambiguous. Deletions cut 6 bases from V and 6 bases from J, with 9 bases between. CDR3 size: 11 residues. Per the germline V gene, CDR1 is SQVTM and CDR2 is ANQGSEA. As DNA, the CDR3 is TGCAGCGTCTCGCTAGTCAATGAGCAGTTCTTC. As protein: CSVSLVNEQFF.

This clone has only one observation. This chain links TRBV10-2 with TRBJ2-3, with 10 bases aligning to TRBD2. This CDR3 contains 13 residues. Per the germline V gene, CDR1 is WSHSY and CDR2 is SAAADI. The trim removed 2 bases at V and 14 bases at J, leaving 7 bases unmatched. CDR3 region: CASSEGLAALSYF. CDR3 DNA sequence: TGCGCCAGCAGTGAGGGACTAGCGGCGCTGTCGTATTTT.

V usage is TRBV5-1 and J usage is TRBJ2-7, with TRBD2 matching 7 bases. CDR1 is SGHRS and CDR2 is YFSETQ in the germline V gene. V lost 0 bases to trimming and J lost 2 bases; unmatched junction nucleotides: 5. This CDR3 is built from 15 residues. Written as DNA, the CDR3 is TGCGCCAGCAGCTTGGGGGGAGCGGGACCCTACGAGCAGTACTTC. Translation gives CASSLGGAGPYEQYF.

The V call is TRBV3-1 (or the pseudogene TRBV3-2), the J call TRBJ1-6, with 7 bases aligning to TRBD1. The CDR3 is made up of 15 amino acids. V lost 2 bases to trimming and J lost 5 bases; unmatched junction nucleotides: 3. Germline V gives CDR1 LGHDT, CDR2 YNNKEL (reference sequence). The CDR3 DNA sequence: TGTGCCAGCAGCCAAAGGGACAGCCATAATTCACCCCTCCACTTT. This codes for CASSQRDSHNSPLHF.

J is TRBJ2-3 and V is TRBV9; D might be TRBD2 (5 bases). The V end was cut by 1 base, the J end by 2 bases, with 11 bases between. Germline V gives CDR1 SGDLS, CDR2 YYNGEE. The CDR3 has 15 amino acids. The chain's CDR3 is CASSVLAGYTDTQYF. For the CDR3, the DNA is TGTGCCAGCAGCGTACTTGCGGGCTACACAGATACGCAGTATTTT.

The J gene is TRBJ1-2, the V gene TRBV6-2 or TRBV6-3; D ambiguous. The CDR3 totals 13 residues. V lost 4 bases, J lost 1 base, and 7 bases lay in between. Germline values: CDR1 MNHEY, CDR2 SVGEGT. Written as DNA, the CDR3 is TGTGCCAGCAGTTGGAGGGATAACTATGGCTACACCTTC. This sequence encodes CASSWRDNYGYTF.

V and J are TRBV10-3 and TRBJ1-1; TRBD1 agrees at 8 bases. V was clipped by 6 bases and J by 5 bases; unmatched bases: 8. CDR1 is ENHRY, CDR2 SYGVKD, per germline. The CDR3 spans 14 residues. DNA of the CDR3: TGTGCCATCAGATTAACAGGGGGAGGAACTGAAGCTTTCTTT. Protein sequence: CAIRLTGGGTEAFF.

The V call is TRBV10-3, the J call TRBJ2-5; D is undetermined. Germline V gene data show CDR1 as ENHRY and CDR2 as SYGVKD. V was shortened by 4 bases and J by 4 bases, with 4 bases between the two germline ends. The CDR3 runs to 11 residues. For the CDR3, the DNA is TGTGCCATCAGTGCGGGAGAGACCCAGTACTTC. Its translation: CAISAGETQYF.

J is TRBJ2-1 and V is TRBV19, with 10 bases aligning to TRBD2. The CDR3 has 16 residues. V was clipped by 6 bases and J by 3 bases; unmatched bases: 8. The germline CDR1 and CDR2 sequences are LNHDA and SQIVND (reference sequence). The CDR3 loop is CASSPAASGSYNEQFF. The CDR3 region has the DNA TGTGCCAGTAGCCCGGCGGCTAGCGGGAGCTACAATGAGCAGTTCTTC.

The chain uses TRBV19 and TRBJ2-1, with 7 nucleotides matching TRBD2. This CDR3 is 19 amino acids long. V shed 0 bases and J 2 bases; nucleotides not matched to a gene: 13. The V gene's germline CDR1 is LNHDA and CDR2 SQIVND (reference sequence). The chain's CDR3 is CASSIDPSFAGVTYNEQFF. The DNA for the CDR3 is TGTGCCAGTAGTATAGACCCTTCTTTCGCGGGAGTCACCTACAATGAGCAGTTCTTC.

The chain joins TRBV30 to TRBJ1-6, with 12 bases matching TRBD1. Germline trimming cut 3 bases from V and 3 bases from J; bases unmatched to any gene: 6. This CDR3 comprises 17 residues. Germline lookup yields CDR1 GTSNPN and CDR2 SVGIG (reference sequence). CDR3: CAWSSGTGGFYNSPLHF. The CDR3 nucleotides read TGTGCCTGGAGCTCCGGGACAGGGGGCTTCTATAATTCACCCCTCCACTTT.

V and J are TRBV7-3 and TRBJ2-7; 9 positions match TRBD1. The ends lost 5 bases at V and 7 bases at J; junction bases unmatched: 9. The CDR3 sequence is 14 residues long. The germline V gene encodes CDR1 SGHTA and CDR2 FQGTGA. The CDR3 sequence: CASSLDRGTGEQYF. The CDR3 DNA is TGTGCCAGCAGCCTCGACAGGGGGACGGGAGAGCAGTACTTC.

This chain connects TRBV20-1 to TRBJ1-2; tentative D call: TRBD1 (5 bases). The germline V gene has CDR1 DFQATT and CDR2 SNEGSKA (reference sequence). Deletions cut 4 bases from V and 8 bases from J, with 8 bases between. This CDR3 spans 10 amino acids. CDR3 nucleotide sequence: TGCAGTGCTAACAGGAACGGCTACACCTTC. Translation gives CSANRNGYTF.

The V and J genes are TRBV27 and TRBJ2-7, with 14 nucleotides matching TRBD2. Germline V CDR1 and CDR2: MNHEY, SMNVEV (reference sequence). The junction had 10 bases not matched to a gene; V was cut back by 9 bases and J by 3 bases. The CDR3 spans 16 residues. The CDR3 DNA follows: TGTGCCAGTCTGGGACTAGCGGGAGTCGGGTTCTACGAGCAGTACTTC. The encoded protein is CASLGLAGVGFYEQYF.

This clone was seen only once. The chain has TRBV19 and TRBJ1-2; a possible D gene is TRBD1 (6 bases). Germline lookup yields CDR1 LNHDA and CDR2 SQIVND (reference sequence). The CDR3 is 18 residues long. Trimming removed 2 bases from V and 7 bases from J, with 26 bases in between. In nucleotides, the CDR3 is TGTGCCAGTAGTATATCAGGGGTCCAGACCCTTTTGCCTTTTGGCTACACCTTC. Protein product: CASSISGVQTLLPFGYTF.

The V and J genes are TRBV7-9 and TRBJ2-7; 9 nucleotides align to TRBD2. CDR3 length: 17 residues. The V gene's germline CDR1 is SEHNR and CDR2 FQNEAQ (reference sequence). With 4 bases clipped from V and 2 bases from J, the junction kept 12 bases outside the gene matches. CDR3 sequence: CASSSPALAGGPYEQYF. The CDR3 DNA follows: TGTGCCAGCAGCTCCCCGGCTCTGGCGGGAGGGCCCTACGAGCAGTACTTC.

V gene TRBV28 combines with J gene TRBJ1-5; the match to TRBD1 covers 8 bases. Trimming at V came to 6 bases and at J to 5 bases, leaving 9 bases not matched to a gene. The CDR3 consists of 15 residues. Germline V gene lookup returns CDR1 MDHEN and CDR2 SYDVKM. CDR3 in DNA: TGTGCCAGCAGCCCCCACGGACAGGGATATCAGCCCCAGCATTTT. This sequence encodes CASSPHGQGYQPQHF.

Comment on this clone: Other DNA sequences in the same sample also yield this CDR3. In nucleotides, the CDR3 is TGTGCCAGCAGCTTAGGCCAGGGAGGGTACAATGAGCAGTTCTTC. Residues: CASSLGQGGYNEQFF. V and J are TRBV7-2 and TRBJ2-1; the match to TRBD2 covers 7 bases. Per the germline V gene, CDR1 is SGHTA and CDR2 is FQGNSA. This CDR3 has 15 amino acids. J was trimmed by 4 bases and V by 1 base; bases with no gene match: 4.

This clone has just a few counts. The J gene is TRBJ1-1, the V gene TRBV21-1. TRBV21-1 is recorded as a pseudogene. CDR3 length equals 15 residues. CDR3 amino acids: CASSKVIGAGTEAFF. DNA for the CDR3: TGTGCCAGCAGCAAAGTTATCGGCGCGGGCACTGAAGCTTTCTTT.

This chain connects TRBV7-3 to TRBJ2-3, with TRBD2 matching 10 bases. From germline, CDR1 is SGHTA and CDR2 FQGTGA. With V trimmed by 4 bases and J by 0 bases, 7 bases remained unmatched. The CDR3 spans 17 residues. CDR3 nucleotides: TGTGCCAGCAGCTCTGGGACTAGCGTGTCTAGCACAGATACGCAGTATTTT. Residues: CASSSGTSVSSTDTQYF.

The chain couples TRBV27 to TRBJ1-4; D possibly corresponds to TRBD1 (5 bases). CDR1 and CDR2 from the germline V gene are MNHEY and SMNVEV (reference sequence). CDR3 length: 12 amino acids. V was shortened by 7 bases and J by 10 bases, with 13 bases between the two germline ends. The CDR3 sequence is CASTSGSGKLFF. The CDR3 DNA reads as TGTGCCAGCACGTCAGGGTCCGGAAAACTGTTTTTT.

This clone was counted a single time. The chain employs TRBV2 and TRBJ2-1; 10 bases are shared with TRBD2. The CDR3 covers 15 residues. Germline values: CDR1 SNHLY, CDR2 FYNNEI. J gave up 3 bases and V 5 bases, and 4 bases lay outside the gene matches. The chain's CDR3 is CASSLAGVGYNEQFF. The CDR3 region has the DNA TGTGCCAGCAGTCTAGCGGGAGTTGGCTACAATGAGCAGTTCTTC.

The V call is TRBV19, the J call TRBJ1-2, with D possibly matching TRBD1 (6 bases). CDR3 length: 15 residues. Trimming took 4 bases from V and 7 from J, leaving 19 bases between them. CDR1 is LNHDA and CDR2 is SQIVND in the germline V gene (reference sequence). Written as DNA, the CDR3 is TGTGCCAGTAGTAAGTGGACGACAGGACTGCCTGGCTACACCTTC. This encodes CASSKWTTGLPGYTF.